The clone carrying this T cell receptor (beta chain) was seen a handful of times. Germline V lookup: CDR1 SEHNR, CDR2 FQNEAQ (reference sequence). The CDR3 consists of 12 residues. The ends were cut back, 7 bases at V and 10 bases at J, with 11 bases in the middle. These data come from a study of blood T cells in healthy people across ages. A J-beta primer mix and a sample-barcoded 5' primer were used in a second PCR of roughly 7 to 12 cycles. In TCRdb, the 5' RACE reads were re-called with MiXCR into one record per CDR3 protein. This sample has 800,000 to 950,000 distinct CDR3 sequences, with roughly 50% found just once.

This TCR was sampled from a man in his thirties or forties in good health. This chain joins TRBV7-9 and TRBJ1-6, with D maybe TRBD1 (6 bases). The sequenced sample was blood. CDR3 sequence (DNA): TGTGCCAGCACGACAGGTGACTCACCCCTCCACTTT. Its protein product is CASTTGDSPLHF.